The 8 T cell receptor beta chains listed next were all sequenced from one sample in a study of shared clonotypes between healthy human individuals. Data came from immunoSEQ multiplex PCR; TCRdb stores just in-frame clones and leaves some out. The table records 950,000 to 1,300,000 clones, approximately 70% of them present only once. What was sequenced was memory CD4+ T cells sorted from blood. Described subset: CD45RA-negative fraction. The receptors shown here come from a man aged 18 to 30 in good health.

The chain carries TRBV18 and TRBJ1-6; maybe TRBD1 (6 bases). Germline V gene lookup returns CDR1 KGHSH and CDR2 LQKENI. The CDR3 is 19 residues long. Trimming shortened V by 1 base and J by 5 bases, and 21 bases separated the two germline ends. The DNA for the CDR3 is TGTGCCAGCTCACCACTCGACAGGCCACGGCGACGCGATAATTCACCCCTCCACTTT. Protein product: CASSPLDRPRRRDNSPLHF.

The chain links TRBV6-1 to TRBJ1-3, with no clear D. The V end lost 1 base, the J end lost 0 bases, and 10 bases lay between the germline ends. This CDR3 comprises 16 residues. Germline V gene sequence: CDR1 MNHNS, CDR2 SASEGT. CDR3 amino acids: CASSEGVVISGNTIYF. The CDR3 region has the DNA TGTGCCAGCAGTGAAGGGGTAGTCATCTCTGGAAACACCATATATTTT.

This clone was seen a few times. This chain connects TRBV7-2 to TRBJ2-3; 7 bases are shared with TRBD1. Germline V gives CDR1 SGHTA, CDR2 FQGNSA. J was trimmed by 9 bases and V by 1 base; bases with no gene match: 4. The CDR3 runs 13 residues. CDR3 region: CASSLVPGQTQYF. CDR3 DNA sequence: TGTGCCAGCAGCTTAGTCCCGGGACAGACGCAGTATTTT.

The rearrangement links TRBV27 to TRBJ2-2; perhaps TRBD1 as D (6 bases). V was clipped by 6 bases and J by 3 bases, with 11 bases between them. The CDR3 length is 14 residues. Germline CDR1 reads MNHEY; CDR2 reads SMNVEV (reference sequence). The CDR3 spells CASRAGTYTGELFF. The CDR3 nucleotides read TGTGCCAGCAGGGCCGGGACATACACCGGGGAGCTGTTTTTT.

The chain has TRBV19 and TRBJ1-6; 8 bases align to TRBD1. Germline V lookup: CDR1 LNHDA, CDR2 SQIVND (reference sequence). The V and J ends lost 6 bases and 10 bases, in that order; junction bases with no gene match: 8. The CDR3 extends over 14 amino acids. CDR3 amino acids: CASSSGQGSSPLHF. CDR3 coding DNA: TGTGCCAGTAGCAGCGGACAGGGTAGCTCACCCCTCCACTTT. Full variable domain (rest looked up from reference TRBV19 and TRBJ1-6): DGGITQSPKYLFRKEGQNVTLSCEQNLNHDAMYWYRQDPGQGLRLIYYSQIVNDFQKGDIAEGYSVSREKKESFPLTVTSAQKNPTAFYLCASSSGQGSSPLHFGNGTRLTVT.

The J gene is TRBJ1-2, the V gene TRBV2, with a tentative D call TRBD1 (5 bases). Trimming removed 2 bases at V and 4 bases at J, with 17 bases between. Germline V gene lookup returns CDR1 SNHLY and CDR2 FYNNEI. CDR3 size: 16 residues. The CDR3 sequence: CASSEQGKGPTYGYTF. Written as DNA, the CDR3 is TGTGCCAGCAGTGAACAGGGCAAGGGCCCCACCTATGGCTACACCTTC.

This rearrangement joins TRBV11-2 to TRBJ2-3; perhaps TRBD1 as D (6 bases). This CDR3 has 15 residues. Trimming left V 5 bases short and J 2 bases short, with 14 bases between. Germline assignment: CDR1 SGHAT and CDR2 FQNNGV. For the CDR3, the DNA is TGTGCCAGCAGCCCTATACAGGGTTTCACAGATACGCAGTATTTT. It encodes CASSPIQGFTDTQYF.

The chain has TRBV5-1 and TRBJ2-7; D may be TRBD2 (6 bases). Trimming took off 5 bases at V and 2 bases at J, with 11 bases between the two ends. CDR3 length equals 13 residues. The germline CDR1 and CDR2 sequences are SGHRS and YFSETQ. The CDR3 nucleotides read TGCGCCAGCAGGGGGACTGGGCCCTACGAGCAGTACTTC. It codes for CASRGTGPYEQYF.